The table lists the clone carrying this TCR beta chain with many counts. What it binds is not known. Separate cDNA molecules each had unique molecular identifiers attached to them. TCRdb fed the 5' RACE reads into MiXCR, producing one record per CDR3 protein. The sample contains about 33,000 distinct CDR3 sequences, around 4.6% of which appear only once. This entry is derived from a study of early T cells in non-severe SARS-CoV-2 infection. Study results and caveats: Missing private and CD4 specificities, VDJdb matching favored anti-spike CD8 responses.

This CDR3 comprises 14 residues. CDR1 is MDHEN, CDR2 SYDVKM, per germline. The germline V and J ends were trimmed by 3 bases and 4 bases, with 12 bases remaining between them. The chain links TRBV28 to TRBJ1-2; D gene unclear. The sequence came from an adult who was a healthcare worker with PCR-confirmed SARS-CoV-2 infection or an uninfected control (not recorded which). The sequenced sample was whole blood. The CDR3 coding sequence is TGTGCCAGCAGTTTCCCTGGGCAGCCCTATGGCTACACCTTC. It encodes CASSFPGQPYGYTF.